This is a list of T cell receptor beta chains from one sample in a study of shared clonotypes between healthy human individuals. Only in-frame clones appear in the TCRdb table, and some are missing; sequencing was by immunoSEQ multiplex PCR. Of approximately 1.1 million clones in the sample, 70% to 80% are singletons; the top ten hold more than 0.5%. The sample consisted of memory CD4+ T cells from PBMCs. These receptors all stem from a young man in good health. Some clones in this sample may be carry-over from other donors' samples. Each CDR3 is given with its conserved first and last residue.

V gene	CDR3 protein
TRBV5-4	CASSLVGNSRADTQYF
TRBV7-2	CASSLLGTHLSYEQYF
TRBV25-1	CASSEYLWRETDTQYF
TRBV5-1	CASSSQGYNEQFF
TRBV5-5	CASSLGPVGRWTEAFF
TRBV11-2	CASSLGRELTDTQYF
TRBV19	CASRNRQGSGNTIYF
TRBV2	CASRGRRGTNTEAFF
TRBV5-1	CASSSGGTGSSYEQYF
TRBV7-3	CASSLGGASTEAFF
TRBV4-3	CASSHEGLAGRVGELFF
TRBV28	CASSPLGQGSYNEQFF
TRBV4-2	CASSQASRDRENGYTF
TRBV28	CASTTSTYEQYF
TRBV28	CASSGIKPQHF
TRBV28	CASGREQFF
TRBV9	CASSVRDGAYEQYF
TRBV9	CASSEGTTYPQQFF
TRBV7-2	CASSRPSYGYTF
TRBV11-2	CASSPRFSSTAQETQYF
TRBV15	CATSRDRTSGYSYEQYF
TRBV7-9	CASSSRGQETQYF
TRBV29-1	CSVDAGVDEQYF
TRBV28	CASSRTASWANVLTF
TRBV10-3	CAISEQVMNTEAFF
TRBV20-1	CSAPWGPAQYF
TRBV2	CASSPERGAYEQYF
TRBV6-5	CASSYTGWGGGYTF
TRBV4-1	CASSTGQGAYEQYF
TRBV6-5	CASGESKNSPLHF
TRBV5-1	CASSFPGLADTGELFF
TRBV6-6	CASSYLGQPGGEFF
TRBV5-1	CASSLTHPQANEQFF
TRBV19	CATRWAGGGYGYTF
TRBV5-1	CASSFWAQEGEKLFF
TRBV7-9	CASSLGVSPQHF
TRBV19	CASSLSTTSGPYNEQFF
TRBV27	CASSLGPMRQAYNEQFF
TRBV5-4	CASSPRGSRRSGNTIYF
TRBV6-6	CASSYTGAGNEQFF
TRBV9	CASTPGRTSKGVEQFF
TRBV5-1	CASRLGDFTNEQFF
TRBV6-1	CASSEGGLYTQYF
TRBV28	CASTIPQTGRDTIYF
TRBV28	CASSSPGAGNQPQHF
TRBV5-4	CASSFARDPPDTQYF
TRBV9	CASSVREPPGNEQFF
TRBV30	CAYWAVGSYNEQFF
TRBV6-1	CASGRMQSNYGYTF
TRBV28	CAGGRTANYGYTF
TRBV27	CASSPTGTSGEKLFF
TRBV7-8	CASSLFGASGYNEQFF
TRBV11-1	CASSSEAGRMFF
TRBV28	CASSQVSRNEQFF
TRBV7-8	CASSFSGRNAYNEQFF
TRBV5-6	CASSSGTRDEQFF
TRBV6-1	CASTQAPRTDTQYF
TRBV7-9	CASSLVGAETQYF
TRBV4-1	CASSRDGYYGYTF